Below are 21 T cell receptor beta chains sequenced from a single sample in a study of neurological immune-mediated disorders. Time point meaning: longitudinal time-point 3. TCRdb ran MiXCR on the 5' RACE reads and lists one entry per CDR3 protein. Among about 81,000 distinct CDR3 sequences listed, about 4% were seen once. The source material was PBMCs. These receptors originate from a woman aged 60-75 years with multiple sclerosis.

This clonotype was recorded at least ten times. V is TRBV5-1 and J is TRBJ1-1, with D perhaps matching TRBD1 (5 bases). The CDR3 contains 15 residues. Germline V gives CDR1 SGHRS, CDR2 YFSETQ. Trimming left V 4 bases short and J 2 bases short, with 15 bases between. The CDR3 protein is CASSQQGPPNTEAFF. CDR3 bases: TGCGCCAGCAGCCAGCAGGGCCCCCCCAACACTGAAGCTTTCTTT.

This clonotype has a count of ten or more. V usage is TRBV7-2 and J usage is TRBJ2-1; 11 bases match TRBD2. The CDR3 is 16 residues long. From germline, CDR1 is SGHTA and CDR2 FQGNSA. The ends lost 5 bases at V and 8 bases at J; junction bases unmatched: 11. The CDR3 DNA reads TGTGCCAGCAGCCCCCGGGGTAGCGGGGGGGCACATGAGCAGTTCTTC. Translating it yields CASSPRGSGGAHEQFF.

This clonotype was seen many times. The chain recombines TRBV5-1 with TRBJ1-6; D might be TRBD1 (5 bases). The CDR3 runs 15 residues. V was pared by 6 bases and J by 7 bases, with 17 bases between. Germline V gene sequence: CDR1 SGHRS, CDR2 YFSETQ. The CDR3 DNA reads TGCGCCAGCAAGGTAGGGGCAGGGAGGAATTCACCCCTCCACTTT. This codes for CASKVGAGRNSPLHF. The complete variable domain, with remaining parts taken from reference TRBV5-1 and TRBJ1-6, reads KAGVTQTPRYLIKTRGQQVTLSCSPISGHRSVSWYQQTPGQGLQFLFEYFSETQRNKGNFPGRFSGRQFSNSRSEMNVSTLELGDSALYLCASKVGAGRNSPLHFGNGTRLTVT.

This clonotype has ten or more counts. The CDR3 region has the DNA TGTGCCAGCAGCCCGAACGGGGCGGGGGCCCAAGAGACCCAGTACTTC. It encodes CASSPNGAGAQETQYF. The rearrangement joins TRBV11-2 to TRBJ2-5, with D possibly matching TRBD2 (7 bases). CDR3 length: 16 residues. Looked up from germline, CDR1 is SGHAT and CDR2 is FQNNGV. The V end was cut by 5 bases, the J end by 1 base, with 17 bases between. The variable domain in full, completed from reference TRBV11-2 and TRBJ2-5, reads EAGVAQSPRYKIIEKRQSVAFWCNPISGHATLYWYQQILGQGPKLLIQFQNNGVVDDSQLPKDRFSAERLKGVDSTLKIQPAKLEDSAVYLCASSPNGAGAQETQYFGPGTRLLVL.

This clonotype was counted only a few times. The chain has TRBV6-1 and TRBJ2-7; D unclear. CDR3 length: 14 residues. V was shortened by 0 bases and J by 4 bases, with 10 bases between the two germline ends. The V gene's germline CDR1 is MNHNS and CDR2 SASEGT. In DNA form, the CDR3 reads TGTGCCAGCAGTGAAGCGCCGTCCCGTTACGAGCAGTACTTC. Amino acid sequence: CASSEAPSRYEQYF.

The sample holds many counts of this clonotype. V is TRBV7-9 and J is TRBJ1-2; 7 nucleotides match TRBD1. The length of the CDR3 is 13 residues. V dropped 5 bases and J dropped 2; count of bases not matched to a gene: 2. The germline gives CDR1 SEHNR, CDR2 FQNEAQ (reference sequence). The CDR3 reads CASSETGNYGYTF. CDR3 in DNA: TGTGCCAGCAGCGAGACAGGGAACTATGGCTACACCTTC.

This clonotype was detected only a few times. CDR3: CSARSLGPGNTIYF. Here the CDR3 DNA reads TGCAGTGCTAGATCCTTGGGGCCAGGAAACACCATATATTTT. This sequence joins TRBV20-1 and TRBJ1-3; weak D call: TRBD1 (5 bases). The V gene's germline CDR1 is DFQATT and CDR2 SNEGSKA (reference sequence). The length of the CDR3 is 14 residues. Trimming removed 2 bases at V and 4 bases at J, with 12 bases between.

There are many counts of this clonotype. This chain uses TRBV7-9 with TRBJ2-5; 7 bases fit TRBD2. This CDR3 has 12 amino acids. After removal of 2 bases from V and 10 bases from J, the junction contained 4 bases not matched to a gene. Germline assignment: CDR1 SEHNR and CDR2 FQNEAQ (reference sequence). CDR3 coding DNA: TGTGCCAGCAGCTTATGGGGAGGGATCCAGTACTTC. Amino acid sequence: CASSLWGGIQYF.

This clonotype was seen repeatedly, ten times or more. The V and J genes are TRBV6-2 or TRBV6-3 and TRBJ2-1; possibly TRBD1 for D (5 bases). From germline, CDR1 is MNHEY and CDR2 SVGEGT. The V end lost 2 bases, the J end lost 6 bases, and 8 bases lay between the germline ends. CDR3 length: 13 residues. The CDR3 is CASSYVRGNEQFF. CDR3 bases: TGTGCCAGCAGTTACGTTAGGGGCAATGAGCAGTTCTTC.

This clonotype was recorded at least ten times. The chain combines TRBV7-8 with TRBJ1-5, with D possibly matching TRBD1 (5 bases). The CDR3 extends over 16 amino acids. Per germline, CDR1 SGHVS and CDR2 FQNEAQ. Trimming took 0 bases from V and 7 from J, leaving 16 bases between them. Here the CDR3 DNA reads TGTGCCAGCAGCTTAGCCTCCGGGACGGGCGGCCAGCCCCAGCATTTT. Residues: CASSLASGTGGQPQHF.

This clonotype was seen at least ten times. The chain combines TRBV14 with TRBJ1-3; D remains unclear. The CDR3 is 15 amino acids. The germline gives CDR1 SGHDN, CDR2 FVKESK. V lost 1 base to trimming and J lost 0 bases, with 7 bases between them. The CDR3 here is CASSQGRNSGNTIYF. The DNA of the CDR3 is TGTGCCAGCAGCCAAGGACGGAACTCTGGAAACACCATATATTTT.

This clonotype was seen at least ten times. The V and J genes are TRBV5-1 and TRBJ1-1; perhaps TRBD1 as D (6 bases). This CDR3 spans 16 amino acids. In germline, CDR1 is SGHRS, CDR2 YFSETQ. The germline V and J ends were trimmed by 0 bases and 4 bases, with 16 bases remaining between them. Written as DNA, the CDR3 is TGCGCCAGCAGCTTGGGATTAAACGACAGGAGCACTGAAGCTTTCTTT. It encodes CASSLGLNDRSTEAFF.

This clonotype was counted many times. V gene TRBV29-1 combines with J gene TRBJ1-1, with D perhaps TRBD1 (6 bases). Germline loops: CDR1 SQVTM, CDR2 ANQGSEA. The CDR3 has 13 residues. V was pared by 6 bases and J by 0 bases, with 11 bases between. CDR3 coding DNA: TGCAGCGTGGCACAGGGTATGAACACTGAAGCTTTCTTT. Protein: CSVAQGMNTEAFF.

Ten or more counts support this clonotype. The rearrangement links TRBV29-1 to TRBJ2-7, with 7 bases identical to TRBD2. The CDR3 is 14 residues long. V trimming: 4 bases; J trimming: 3 bases; junction bases outside the gene matches: 9. Germline V CDR1 and CDR2: SQVTM, ANQGSEA. The CDR3 region is CSVGPGLSGYEQYF. CDR3 DNA: TGCAGCGTTGGGCCGGGACTATCGGGCTACGAGCAGTACTTC.

This clonotype was recorded at least ten times. This chain joins TRBV9 and TRBJ2-7, with TRBD2 matching over 8 bases. Germline assignment: CDR1 SGDLS and CDR2 YYNGEE. The CDR3 has 16 residues. The trim removed 4 bases at V and 0 bases at J, leaving 9 bases unmatched. The CDR3 DNA is TGTGCCAGCAGCCCAGCGGGGGACGGATTCTCCTACGAGCAGTACTTC. This encodes CASSPAGDGFSYEQYF. The variable domain in full, completed from reference TRBV9 and TRBJ2-7, reads DSGVTQTPKHLITATGQRVTLRCSPRSGDLSVYWYQQSLDQGLQFLIQYYNGEERAKGNILERFSAQQFPDLHSELNLSSLELGDSALYFCASSPAGDGFSYEQYFGPGTRLTVT.

This clonotype was counted at least ten times. This chain joins TRBV7-2 and TRBJ2-1; 7 positions agree with TRBD1. Per germline, CDR1 SGHTA and CDR2 FQGNSA. The length of the CDR3 is 13 residues. V dropped 5 bases and J dropped 6; count of bases not matched to a gene: 4. The CDR3 region is CASSTTGSNEQFF. Here the CDR3 DNA reads TGTGCCAGCAGCACGACAGGGAGCAATGAGCAGTTCTTC.

This clonotype was counted at least ten times. The chain joins TRBV27 to TRBJ1-5, with D perhaps TRBD1 (6 bases). In germline, CDR1 is MNHEY, CDR2 SMNVEV (reference sequence). V was clipped by 10 bases and J by 3 bases, with 13 bases between them. CDR3 length: 13 amino acids. CDR3 protein: CATSRGANQPQHF. In DNA form, the CDR3 reads TGTGCCACCTCACGGGGGGCCAATCAGCCCCAGCATTTT.

Many counts were recorded for this clonotype. V is TRBV12-3 or TRBV12-4 and J is TRBJ1-1; perhaps TRBD1 as D (5 bases). The CDR3 runs to 15 residues. V was trimmed by 2 bases and J by 0 bases, leaving 10 bases between them. CDR3 loop: CASSLWGVMNTEAFF. The CDR3 DNA reads TGTGCCAGCAGTTTATGGGGGGTAATGAACACTGAAGCTTTCTTT.

This clonotype was found many times. V is TRBV3-1 and J is TRBJ1-1; D remains unclear. The germline V gene has CDR1 LGHDT and CDR2 YNNKEL (reference sequence). Trimming took 6 bases from V and 3 from J, leaving 8 bases between them. This CDR3 is 12 amino acids long. The CDR3 DNA follows: TGTGCCAGCAGTCGCACATACACTGAAGCTTTCTTT. This gives the protein CASSRTYTEAFF.

This clonotype showed up many times. This chain links TRBV7-2 with TRBJ1-5, with unresolved D. Germline CDR1 reads SGHTA; CDR2 reads FQGNSA. There are 15 residues in the CDR3. V was pared by 1 base and J by 0 bases, with 7 bases between. The CDR3 bases are TGTGCCAGCAGCTTAGGGTCAGGTAGCAATCAGCCCCAGCATTTT. It translates to CASSLGSGSNQPQHF.

Concerning this clonotype itself: Given a much more abundant clone one base away, this may be a read error. V and J are TRBV3-1 and TRBJ2-5; D is tentatively TRBD1 or TRBD2 (6 bases each). The V gene's germline CDR1 is LGHDT and CDR2 YNNKEL (reference sequence). The CDR3 is 14 amino acids. The CDR3 here is CASRPPRGAETHYF. CDR3 bases: TGTGCCAGCAGACCCCCTAGGGGGGCAGAGACCCATTACTTC.